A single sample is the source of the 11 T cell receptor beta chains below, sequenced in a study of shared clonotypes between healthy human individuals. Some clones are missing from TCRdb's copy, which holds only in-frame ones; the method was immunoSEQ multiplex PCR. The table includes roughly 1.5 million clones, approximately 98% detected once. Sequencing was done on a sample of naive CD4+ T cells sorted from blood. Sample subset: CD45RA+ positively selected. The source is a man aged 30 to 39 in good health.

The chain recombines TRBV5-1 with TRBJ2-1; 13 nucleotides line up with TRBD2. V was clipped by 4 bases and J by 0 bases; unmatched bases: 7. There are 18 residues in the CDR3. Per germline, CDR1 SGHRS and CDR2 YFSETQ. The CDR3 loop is CASSRGTSGDFSYNEQFF. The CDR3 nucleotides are TGCGCCAGCAGCCGCGGGACTAGCGGGGATTTCTCCTACAATGAGCAGTTCTTC.

The CDR3 spells CASSLLGTSGGTDTQYF. CDR3 DNA: TGTGCCAGCAGCTTACTTGGGACTAGCGGGGGCACAGATACGCAGTATTTT. The chain carries TRBV7-6 and TRBJ2-3; the match to TRBD2 covers 13 bases. The CDR3 has 17 residues. V trimming: 2 bases; J trimming: 1 base; junction bases outside the gene matches: 3. The V gene's germline CDR1 is SGHVS and CDR2 FNYEAQ.

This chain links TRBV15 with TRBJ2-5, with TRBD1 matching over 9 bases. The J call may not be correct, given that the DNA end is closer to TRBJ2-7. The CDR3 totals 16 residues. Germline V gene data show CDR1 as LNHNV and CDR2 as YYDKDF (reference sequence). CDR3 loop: CATSRALRGQGDEQYF. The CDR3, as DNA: TGTGCCACCAGCAGAGCCCTTCGGGGACAGGGCGACGAGCAGTACTTC.

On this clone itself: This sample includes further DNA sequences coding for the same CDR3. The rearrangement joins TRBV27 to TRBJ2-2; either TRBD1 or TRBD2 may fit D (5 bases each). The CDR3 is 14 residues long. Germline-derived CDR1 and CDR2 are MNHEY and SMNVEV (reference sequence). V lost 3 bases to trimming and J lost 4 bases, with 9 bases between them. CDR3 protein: CASSLLGGTGELFF. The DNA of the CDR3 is TGTGCCAGCAGTTTGCTTGGGGGCACCGGGGAGCTGTTTTTT.

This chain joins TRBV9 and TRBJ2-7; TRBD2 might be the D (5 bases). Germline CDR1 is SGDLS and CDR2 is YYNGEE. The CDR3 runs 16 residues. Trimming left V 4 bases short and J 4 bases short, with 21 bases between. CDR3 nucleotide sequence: TGTGCCAGCAGCCCGGGTGAGGGCTCAAATCCGTACGAGCAGTACTTC. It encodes CASSPGEGSNPYEQYF.

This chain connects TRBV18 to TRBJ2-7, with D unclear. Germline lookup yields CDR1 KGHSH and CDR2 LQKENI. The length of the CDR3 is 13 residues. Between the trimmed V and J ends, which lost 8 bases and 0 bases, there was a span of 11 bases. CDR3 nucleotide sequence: TGTGCCAGCACTCCAGCGAGCTCCTACGAGCAGTACTTC. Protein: CASTPASSYEQYF.

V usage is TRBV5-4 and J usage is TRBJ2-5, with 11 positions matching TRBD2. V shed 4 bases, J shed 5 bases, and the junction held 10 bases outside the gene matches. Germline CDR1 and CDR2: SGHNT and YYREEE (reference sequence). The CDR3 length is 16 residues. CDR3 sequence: CASSDSSGRAWETQYF. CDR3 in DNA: TGTGCCAGCAGCGACAGTAGCGGGAGGGCCTGGGAGACCCAGTACTTC.

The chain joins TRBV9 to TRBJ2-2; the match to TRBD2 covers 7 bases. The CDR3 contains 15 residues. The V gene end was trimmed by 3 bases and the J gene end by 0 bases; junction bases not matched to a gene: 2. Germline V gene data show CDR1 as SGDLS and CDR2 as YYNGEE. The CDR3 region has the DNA TGTGCCAGCAGCGCGGGACTACCGAACACCGGGGAGCTGTTTTTT. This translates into CASSAGLPNTGELFF.

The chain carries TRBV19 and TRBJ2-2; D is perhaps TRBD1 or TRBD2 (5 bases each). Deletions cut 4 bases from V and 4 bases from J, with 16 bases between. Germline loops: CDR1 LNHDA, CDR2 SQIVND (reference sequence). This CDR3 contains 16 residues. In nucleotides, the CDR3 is TGTGCCAGTAGTACGCTTCAGGGACCGGCCACCGGGGAGCTGTTTTTT. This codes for CASSTLQGPATGELFF.

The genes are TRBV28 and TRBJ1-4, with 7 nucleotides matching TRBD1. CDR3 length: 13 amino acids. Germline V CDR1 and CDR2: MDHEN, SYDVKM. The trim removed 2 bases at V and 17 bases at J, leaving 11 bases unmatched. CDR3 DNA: TGTGCCAGCAGTTTACCTAAGACAGGGCATCTTTTTTTT. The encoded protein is CASSLPKTGHLFF.

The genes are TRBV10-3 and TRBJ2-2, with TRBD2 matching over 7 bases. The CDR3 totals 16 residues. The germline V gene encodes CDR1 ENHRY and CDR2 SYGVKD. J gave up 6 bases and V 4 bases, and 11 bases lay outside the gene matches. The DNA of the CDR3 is TGTGCCATCAGTGTCAATCCTAGCGGCGGGGCCGGGGAGCTGTTTTTT. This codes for CAISVNPSGGAGELFF.